The 20 T cell receptor beta chains reported below all come from one sample, sequenced in a study of cytomegalovirus exposure and HLA in healthy donors. PCR was performed using 60 Vbeta and 13 Jbeta primers. Clones were sequenced by immunoSEQ multiplex PCR, and TCRdb holds only the in-frame ones, with some missing. The sample yields about 120,000 clones, 63% seen once. The sequenced sample consisted of PBMCs. These receptors were obtained from a man aged 40-55 years in good health and CMV-seropositive.

This clone showed up just a few times. The chain is built from TRBV18 and TRBJ2-7; a weak D match, TRBD1 (6 bases). CDR1 is KGHSH and CDR2 is LQKENI in the germline V gene. This CDR3 region has 14 residues. V was cut by 4 bases and J by 0 bases, with 10 bases left in between. In DNA form, the CDR3 reads TGTGCCAGCTCACGGGACACCAGCTCCTACGAGCAGTACTTC. Encoded protein: CASSRDTSSYEQYF.

The gene calls are TRBV10-3 and TRBJ1-6, with 8 bases fitting TRBD1. Germline trimming cut 6 bases from V and 10 bases from J; bases unmatched to any gene: 11. The germline gives CDR1 ENHRY, CDR2 SYGVKD. There are 15 residues in the CDR3. In nucleotides, the CDR3 is TGTGCCATCAGCGAGACAGGGGCTCCTTTATCACCCCTCCACTTT. Translated: CAISETGAPLSPLHF.

The rearrangement links TRBV7-2 to TRBJ2-2; perhaps TRBD1 as D (6 bases). The V end lost 3 bases, the J end lost 2 bases, and 13 bases lay between the germline ends. The CDR3 has 16 amino acids. Germline CDR1 is SGHTA and CDR2 is FQGNSA. This CDR3 reads CASSFAGTRNTGELFF. Written as DNA, the CDR3 is TGTGCCAGCAGCTTCGCCGGGACAAGAAACACCGGGGAGCTGTTTTTT.

The chain employs TRBV18 and TRBJ1-1, with D possibly being TRBD1 (6 bases). Germline V gene lookup returns CDR1 KGHSH and CDR2 LQKENI. V was clipped by 0 bases and J by 8 bases, with 19 bases between them. The CDR3 spans 16 residues. CDR3 sequence reads: CASSPPPWTVREEAFF. CDR3 in DNA: TGTGCCAGCTCACCACCGCCTTGGACAGTACGTGAAGAAGCTTTCTTT.

The V and J genes are TRBV7-2 and TRBJ2-7; tentatively, D is TRBD2 (5 bases). V was pared by 5 bases and J by 4 bases, with 9 bases between. The CDR3 extends over 12 amino acids. The germline V gene encodes CDR1 SGHTA and CDR2 FQGNSA. CDR3 in DNA: TGTGCCAGCAGCCCACTAGATTACGAGCAGTACTTC. It codes for CASSPLDYEQYF.

The V call is TRBV5-1, the J call TRBJ2-7; a weak D match, TRBD2 (6 bases). V shed 0 bases and J shed 3 bases, with 13 bases lying between them. The germline gives CDR1 SGHRS, CDR2 YFSETQ. CDR3 length: 15 amino acids. CDR3 protein: CASSLAGGNGYEQYF. For the CDR3, the DNA is TGCGCCAGCAGCTTGGCCGGGGGAAACGGCTACGAGCAGTACTTC.

This clone was seen only once. The chain joins TRBV6-5 to TRBJ1-1; 8 nucleotides agree with TRBD1. J was trimmed by 8 bases and V by 0 bases; bases with no gene match: 5. CDR3 length: 14 amino acids. The germline CDR1 and CDR2 sequences are MNHEY and SVGAGI. CDR3: CASSYSRGRGEAFF. The DNA for the CDR3 is TGTGCCAGCAGTTACTCCAGGGGGCGAGGAGAAGCTTTCTTT.

This clone was observed a handful of times. In DNA, the CDR3 is TGCGCCAGCAGCCAAGATCGTCGGGGACAGGGGGTCGGAGCTTTCTTT. This gives the protein CASSQDRRGQGVGAFF. The chain is built from TRBV4-1 and TRBJ1-1, with TRBD1 matching 11 bases. The trim removed 0 bases at V and 10 bases at J, leaving 10 bases unmatched. The CDR3 spans 16 residues. Germline values: CDR1 MGHRA, CDR2 YSYEKL.

In DNA, the CDR3 is TGTGCCAGCAGCCATCGACTAGCGGGAAGCTACAATGAGCAGTTCTTC. As protein: CASSHRLAGSYNEQFF. The J gene is TRBJ2-1, the V gene TRBV7-9, with 11 bases lining up with TRBD2. From germline, CDR1 is SEHNR and CDR2 FQNEAQ (reference sequence). V gave up 5 bases and J gave up 3 bases; unmatched junction bases: 6. This CDR3 spans 16 amino acids. The entire variable domain, with the rest obtained from reference TRBV7-9 and TRBJ2-1, is as follows: DTGVSQNPRHKITKRGQNVTFRCDPISEHNRLYWYRQTLGQGPEFLTYFQNEAQLEKSRLLSDRFSAERPKGSFSTLEIQRTEQGDSAMYLCASSHRLAGSYNEQFFGPGTRLTVL.

The chain links TRBV12-5 to TRBJ1-6; D gene uncertain. This CDR3 region has 13 residues. The V end was cut by 0 bases, the J end by 8 bases, with 5 bases between. CDR1 is LGHNT, CDR2 FRNRAP, per germline. In DNA form, the CDR3 reads TGTGCTAGTGGTTTGGTACGGGATTCACCCCTCCACTTT. It specifies CASGLVRDSPLHF.

The chain couples TRBV10-3 to TRBJ2-7, with D possibly matching TRBD2 (6 bases). This CDR3 spans 15 amino acids. V was trimmed by 4 bases and J by 3 bases, leaving 16 bases between them. The germline gives CDR1 ENHRY, CDR2 SYGVKD. The CDR3 region is CAISGGEDLYYEQYF. DNA for the CDR3: TGTGCCATCAGTGGCGGGGAGGATTTGTACTACGAGCAGTACTTC.

J is TRBJ1-1 and V is TRBV5-1; D remains ambiguous. V lost 0 bases and J 0 bases, leaving 9 bases between the germline ends. The CDR3 consists of 15 residues. From germline, CDR1 is SGHRS and CDR2 YFSETQ. The CDR3 loop reads CASSLETRLNTEAFF. CDR3 in DNA: TGCGCCAGCAGCTTGGAGACAAGGTTGAACACTGAAGCTTTCTTT.

CDR3 coding DNA: TGCGCCAGCAGCTCCCTTGCGGGGGTAAAGGAGACCCAGTACTTC. Its translation: CASSSLAGVKETQYF. This chain links TRBV5-1 with TRBJ2-5, with 7 bases aligning to TRBD2. Germline V gives CDR1 SGHRS, CDR2 YFSETQ. The length of the CDR3 is 15 residues. The V segment lost 3 bases and the J segment 5 bases; nucleotides outside the gene matches: 10.

The sample holds a few counts of this clone. The genes are TRBV7-6 and TRBJ2-1, with TRBD1 matching 7 bases. Germline trimming cut 5 bases from V and 12 bases from J; bases unmatched to any gene: 13. Germline V gene data show CDR1 as SGHVS and CDR2 as FNYEAQ. This CDR3 is built from 14 residues. The CDR3 region is CASSRDSVPIWQFF. CDR3 nucleotides: TGTGCCAGCAGCCGGGACAGCGTCCCAATTTGGCAGTTCTTC.

This chain uses TRBV30 with TRBJ1-2; TRBD1 is a possible D gene (5 bases). The germline V gene encodes CDR1 GTSNPN and CDR2 SVGIG (reference sequence). This CDR3 region has 15 residues. V lost 0 bases and J 2 bases, leaving 13 bases between the germline ends. The CDR3 DNA reads as TGTGCCTGGAGTGTAAAGGACGCAGGGAACTATGGCTACACCTTC. This codes for CAWSVKDAGNYGYTF.

The chain links TRBV11-1 to TRBJ1-1, with TRBD1 as a possible D gene (6 bases). Trimming pared 5 bases from V and 4 bases from J, leaving 11 bases between. Germline CDR1 is SGHAT and CDR2 is FQDESV (reference sequence). This CDR3 contains 13 residues. CDR3 nucleotides: TGTGCCAGCAGCCTAACAGGGATCACTGAAGCTTTCTTT. Residues: CASSLTGITEAFF.

This chain links TRBV7-3 with TRBJ2-1; 7 bases line up with TRBD2. Germline trimming cut 5 bases from V and 3 bases from J; bases unmatched to any gene: 10. Germline V gene sequence: CDR1 SGHTA, CDR2 FQGTGA. The CDR3 is 16 residues long. The CDR3 nucleotides are TGTGCCAGCAGCCCTATAGGCGGGAGCGGCTACAATGAGCAGTTCTTC. It specifies CASSPIGGSGYNEQFF.

The V call is TRBV2, the J call TRBJ2-3; 9 nucleotides align to TRBD2. V was clipped by 7 bases and J by 3 bases; unmatched bases: 8. The CDR3 consists of 15 residues. Germline CDR1 reads SNHLY; CDR2 reads FYNNEI. This chain's CDR3 is CASIGGGLATDTQYF. As DNA, the CDR3 is TGTGCCAGCATCGGAGGGGGACTAGCTACAGATACGCAGTATTTT.

The chain carries TRBV5-6 and TRBJ2-7; D is possibly TRBD2 (6 bases). Germline V CDR1 and CDR2: SGHDT, YYEEEE. Trimming cost V 0 bases and J 2 bases, with 15 bases left between them. The CDR3 loop spans 16 amino acids. CDR3 sequence reads: CASSLGLSGVPYEQYF. CDR3 DNA sequence: TGTGCCAGCAGCTTGGGGTTGTCGGGAGTCCCCTACGAGCAGTACTTC.

The chain is built from TRBV2 and TRBJ2-2; D possibly corresponds to TRBD2 (5 bases). Trimming took off 6 bases at V and 5 bases at J, with 13 bases between the two ends. This CDR3 comprises 14 residues. CDR1 is SNHLY, CDR2 FYNNEI, per germline. CDR3 in DNA: TGTGCCAGCAGCAGAAACCGGGGAACCGGGGAGCTGTTTTTT. This encodes CASSRNRGTGELFF.